This T cell receptor (beta chain) originates from a study of control samples from healthy donors and cancer patients. In this sample, this clone turned up a few times. Here immunoSEQ multiplex PCR was the method, and the copy in TCRdb shows in-frame clones only, minus some. Altogether 150,000 to 180,000 clones are present, 85% to 95% being singletons, with the ten largest covering around 2.4%. The CDR3 loop spans 15 amino acids. Germline V gene data show CDR1 as MNHEY and CDR2 as SVGAGI. The V segment lost 2 bases and the J segment 5 bases; nucleotides outside the gene matches: 8. This chain uses TRBV6-5 with TRBJ2-7, with TRBD1 matching 8 bases. This sequence was found in a man in his fifties or sixties in good health. Sequenced sample: blood. CDR3 amino acids: CASSYDGQGFNEQYF. In DNA, the CDR3 is TGTGCCAGCAGTTACGATGGACAGGGTTTCAACGAGCAGTACTTC.